This paragraph covers one T cell receptor beta chain sequence. Sequence at one end of the junction differs from germline and may be a read error. The sample belongs to a study of cytomegalovirus exposure and HLA in healthy donors. The V gene's germline CDR1 is MRHNA and CDR2 SNTAGT. The CDR3 has 16 residues. 13 Jbeta primers and 60 Vbeta primers were used for the PCR. The table came from immunoSEQ multiplex PCR; TCRdb's copy has only in-frame clones and leaves some out. The table shows fewer than 200,000 clones, with approximately 85% occurring only once. The sample consisted of PBMCs. The chain combines TRBV6-4 with TRBJ2-6, with 10 bases matching TRBD1. This clonotype originated in a middle-aged man in good health and CMV-seropositive. The CDR3 protein is CASSDWDGTGANGLTF. The CDR3 region has the DNA TGTGCCAGCAGTGACTGGGATGGGACAGGGGCCAACGGCCTGACTTTC.